A selection of T cell receptor beta chains follows, all from one sample in a study of T cells in Graves' hyperthyroidism and ophthalmopathy. Using its own MiXCR run on the multiplex PCR reads, TCRdb lists one record per CDR3 protein. The repertoire includes around 520,000 distinct CDR3 sequences, around 15% of them detected once, and approximately 15% sits in the top ten. Sequencing input: blood. All receptors come from a woman in her thirties or forties with Graves' hyperthyroidism. CDR3s include the opening cysteine and the closing phenylalanine or tryptophan. D genes are given only for firm matches. The listing skips clone size in some rows; elsewhere it reads once, few, many or a size class.

d_gene: NA
v_gene: TRBV6-1
abundance: few
j_gene: TRBJ2-3
CDR3aa: CASGGGRGTDTQYF
CDR3nt: TGTGCCAGCGGGGGGGGCCGGGGCACAGATACGCAGTATTTT

d_gene: TRBD2
v_gene: TRBV12-3/TRBV12-4
abundance: many
j_gene: TRBJ2-7
CDR3aa: CASSFQSGRDEQYF
CDR3nt: TGTGCCAGCAGTTTTCAAAGCGGGAGGGACGAGCAGTACTTC

d_gene: TRBD2
v_gene: TRBV3-1
abundance: many
j_gene: TRBJ2-7
CDR3aa: CASSQAKKGYRAGGYYEQYF
CDR3nt: TGTGCCAGCAGCCAAGCTAAGAAAGGGTATCGAGCGGGAGGCTACTACGAGCAGTACTTC

d_gene: NA
v_gene: TRBV11-2
abundance: many
j_gene: TRBJ2-5
CDR3aa: CASSTGRETQYF
CDR3nt: TGTGCCAGCAGCACGGGGAGAGAGACCCAGTACTTC

d_gene: TRBD1
v_gene: TRBV6-2/TRBV6-3
abundance: few
j_gene: TRBJ2-2
CDR3aa: CASSSWDRVAGELFF
CDR3nt: TGTGCCAGCAGTTCCTGGGACAGGGTGGCCGGGGAGCTGTTTTTT

d_gene: TRBD2
v_gene: TRBV5-6
abundance: NA
j_gene: TRBJ2-1
CDR3aa: CASSLASGGRIEQFF
CDR3nt: TGTGCCAGCAGCTTGGCCTCGGGAGGCAGAATTGAGCAGTTCTTC

d_gene: TRBD1
v_gene: TRBV18
abundance: many
j_gene: TRBJ2-7
CDR3aa: CASSPLGQGNEQYF
CDR3nt: TGTGCCAGCTCACCTCTGGGACAGGGAAACGAGCAGTACTTC

d_gene: NA
v_gene: TRBV5-1
abundance: many
j_gene: TRBJ2-7
CDR3aa: CASSWDGTYEQYF
CDR3nt: TGCGCCAGCAGCTGGGACGGAACCTACGAGCAGTACTTC

d_gene: TRBD2
v_gene: TRBV30
abundance: NA
j_gene: TRBJ2-7
CDR3aa: CAWSEGGLAGEQYF
CDR3nt: TGTGCCTGGAGTGAGGGTGGACTAGCGGGGGAGCAGTACTTC

d_gene: NA
v_gene: TRBV3-1
abundance: many
j_gene: TRBJ2-5
CDR3aa: CASSLTPRRVQETQYF
CDR3nt: TGTGCCAGCAGCCTCACGCCACGACGGGTACAAGAGACCCAGTACTTC

d_gene: TRBD1
v_gene: TRBV5-1
abundance: many
j_gene: TRBJ2-7
CDR3aa: CASSLAATGLYEQYF
CDR3nt: TGCGCCAGCAGCTTGGCAGCGACAGGGCTCTACGAGCAGTACTTC

d_gene: TRBD1
v_gene: TRBV7-2
abundance: many
j_gene: TRBJ1-2
CDR3aa: CASSLIPGQVNYGYTF
CDR3nt: TGTGCCAGCAGCTTAATACCAGGACAGGTTAACTATGGCTACACCTTC

d_gene: TRBD1
v_gene: TRBV10-3
abundance: many
j_gene: TRBJ2-7
CDR3aa: CAISVDRGQGQYF
CDR3nt: TGTGCCATCAGTGTGGACAGGGGGCAAGGGCAGTACTTC

d_gene: NA
v_gene: TRBV6-2/TRBV6-3
abundance: few
j_gene: TRBJ1-1
CDR3aa: CASRIEDDTEAFF
CDR3nt: TGTGCCAGCAGAATTGAGGACGACACTGAAGCTTTCTTT

d_gene: TRBD2
v_gene: TRBV3-1
abundance: many
j_gene: TRBJ2-7
CDR3aa: CASSHYRTSGIYEQYF
CDR3nt: TGTGCCAGCAGCCACTATCGGACTAGCGGGATCTACGAGCAGTACTTC

d_gene: NA
v_gene: TRBV12-5
abundance: many
j_gene: TRBJ2-7
CDR3aa: CASADRNYEQYF
CDR3nt: TGTGCTAGTGCGGACAGAAACTACGAGCAGTACTTC

d_gene: TRBD2
v_gene: TRBV6-1
abundance: many
j_gene: TRBJ2-3
CDR3aa: CASSPGTSGRGADTQYF
CDR3nt: TGTGCCAGCAGCCCCGGTACTAGCGGGAGGGGGGCAGATACGCAGTATTTT

d_gene: TRBD2
v_gene: TRBV29-1
abundance: many
j_gene: TRBJ2-3
CDR3aa: CSVEGLAGNKERADTQYF
CDR3nt: TGCAGCGTCGAGGGACTAGCGGGAAACAAAGAGAGGGCAGATACGCAGTATTTT

d_gene: NA
v_gene: TRBV7-2
abundance: many
j_gene: TRBJ1-4
CDR3aa: CASSLGQVKFSNEKLFF
CDR3nt: TGTGCCAGCAGCTTAGGACAGGTCAAATTCTCTAATGAAAAACTGTTTTTT

d_gene: NA
v_gene: TRBV29-1
abundance: few
j_gene: TRBJ2-7
CDR3aa: CSVRDTGWEEQYF
CDR3nt: TGCAGCGTTCGGGACACCGGGTGGGAAGAGCAGTACTTC

d_gene: TRBD1
v_gene: TRBV28
abundance: NA
j_gene: TRBJ2-7
CDR3aa: CASSLYKPGQSYEQYF
CDR3nt: TGTGCCAGCAGTTTATACAAACCGGGACAGTCCTACGAGCAGTACTTC

d_gene: NA
v_gene: TRBV5-6
abundance: few
j_gene: TRBJ1-2
CDR3aa: CASSPNLVVYGYTF
CDR3nt: TGTGCCAGCAGCCCAAACCTTGTTGTCTATGGCTACACCTTC

d_gene: NA
v_gene: TRBV12-3/TRBV12-4
abundance: many
j_gene: TRBJ1-5
CDR3aa: CASNIRNQPQHF
CDR3nt: TGTGCCAGCAATATACGCAATCAGCCCCAGCATTTT

d_gene: TRBD1
v_gene: TRBV5-4
abundance: few
j_gene: TRBJ2-5
CDR3aa: CASGPRGSETQYF
CDR3nt: TGTGCCAGCGGCCCCAGGGGGAGTGAGACCCAGTACTTC

d_gene: NA
v_gene: TRBV7-9
abundance: NA
j_gene: TRBJ2-2
CDR3aa: CASSDPPNTGELFF
CDR3nt: TGTGCCAGCAGCGACCCACCGAACACCGGGGAGCTGTTTTTT

d_gene: NA
v_gene: TRBV2
abundance: NA
j_gene: TRBJ1-5
CDR3aa: CASRAGTSGGQPQHF
CDR3nt: TGTGCCAGCAGGGCCGGGACTAGCGGGGGGCAGCCCCAGCATTTT

d_gene: NA
v_gene: TRBV19
abundance: few
j_gene: TRBJ1-5
CDR3aa: CASSTRPGPSNQPQHF
CDR3nt: TGTGCCAGTAGTACACGGCCAGGGCCTAGCAATCAGCCCCAGCATTTT

d_gene: NA
v_gene: TRBV20-1
abundance: many
j_gene: TRBJ2-1
CDR3aa: CSARGDGSYNEQFF
CDR3nt: TGCAGTGCTAGAGGTGATGGGTCCTACAATGAGCAGTTCTTC

d_gene: NA
v_gene: TRBV2
abundance: NA
j_gene: TRBJ1-6
CDR3aa: CASSDPRAPLHF
CDR3nt: TGTGCCAGCAGTGACCCCCGGGCACCCCTCCACTTT

d_gene: NA
v_gene: TRBV5-1
abundance: many
j_gene: TRBJ1-1
CDR3aa: CASSSGEVNTEAFF
CDR3nt: TGCGCCAGCAGTTCGGGGGAAGTGAACACTGAAGCTTTCTTT

d_gene: TRBD1
v_gene: TRBV7-9
abundance: NA
j_gene: TRBJ2-7
CDR3aa: CASSFGGDRGYEQYF
CDR3nt: TGTGCCAGCAGCTTTGGGGGGGACAGGGGATACGAGCAGTACTTC

d_gene: TRBD1
v_gene: TRBV2
abundance: many
j_gene: TRBJ2-7
CDR3aa: CASRTGTGGVLYEQYF
CDR3nt: TGTGCCAGCAGAACCGGGACAGGGGGCGTTCTATACGAGCAGTACTTC

d_gene: TRBD2
v_gene: TRBV24-1
abundance: NA
j_gene: TRBJ2-3
CDR3aa: CATSDPLSGRGADTQYF
CDR3nt: TGTGCCACCAGTGACCCCCTTAGCGGGAGGGGAGCAGATACGCAGTATTTT

d_gene: TRBD1
v_gene: TRBV5-1
abundance: NA
j_gene: TRBJ1-5
CDR3aa: CASSLDMTGTGQPQHF
CDR3nt: TGCGCCAGCAGCTTGGATATGACAGGGACAGGTCAGCCCCAGCATTTT

d_gene: TRBD2
v_gene: TRBV5-8
abundance: many
j_gene: TRBJ2-3
CDR3aa: CASSYTSGSTDTQYF
CDR3nt: TGTGCCAGCAGCTATACTAGCGGGAGCACAGATACGCAGTATTTT

d_gene: TRBD2
v_gene: TRBV9
abundance: many
j_gene: TRBJ2-3
CDR3aa: CASSVGTSGSTDTQYF
CDR3nt: TGTGCCAGCAGCGTAGGCACTAGCGGTAGCACAGATACGCAGTATTTT

d_gene: NA
v_gene: TRBV2
abundance: NA
j_gene: TRBJ1-1
CDR3aa: CASSAERGTEAFF
CDR3nt: TGTGCCAGCAGCGCGGAACGGGGCACTGAAGCTTTCTTT

d_gene: NA
v_gene: TRBV27
abundance: many
j_gene: TRBJ1-1
CDR3aa: CASSLWGGLNTEAFF
CDR3nt: TGTGCCAGCAGTTTATGGGGAGGGTTGAACACTGAAGCTTTCTTT

d_gene: NA
v_gene: TRBV29-1
abundance: NA
j_gene: TRBJ2-1
CDR3aa: CSVDDADNEQFF
CDR3nt: TGCAGCGTTGATGACGCCGACAATGAGCAGTTCTTC

d_gene: NA
v_gene: TRBV4-1
abundance: NA
j_gene: TRBJ1-6
CDR3aa: CASSRDWNSPLHF
CDR3nt: TGCGCCAGCAGCCGAGATTGGAATTCACCCCTCCACTTT

d_gene: NA
v_gene: TRBV5-1
abundance: many
j_gene: TRBJ2-7
CDR3aa: CASSQGLDADEQYF
CDR3nt: TGCGCCAGCAGCCAGGGGCTAGATGCCGACGAGCAGTACTTC

d_gene: TRBD1
v_gene: TRBV11-2
abundance: many
j_gene: TRBJ2-7
CDR3aa: CASSPPHSTGGEWYEQYF
CDR3nt: TGTGCCAGCAGCCCCCCCCACTCGACAGGGGGCGAGTGGTACGAGCAGTACTTC

d_gene: NA
v_gene: TRBV7-3
abundance: many
j_gene: TRBJ2-3
CDR3aa: CASSLRGWGTDTQYF
CDR3nt: TGTGCCAGCAGCTTAAGGGGGTGGGGGACAGATACGCAGTATTTT

d_gene: TRBD1
v_gene: TRBV27
abundance: many
j_gene: TRBJ1-2
CDR3aa: CASSLTLDRGRGVNYGYTF
CDR3nt: TGTGCCAGCAGTTTGACCTTGGACAGGGGGCGAGGGGTTAACTATGGCTACACCTTC

d_gene: NA
v_gene: TRBV10-3
abundance: many
j_gene: TRBJ2-1
CDR3aa: CAISGGGRDTYNEQFF
CDR3nt: TGTGCCATCAGTGGGGGGGGGCGGGATACCTACAATGAGCAGTTCTTC

d_gene: NA
v_gene: TRBV11-2
abundance: many
j_gene: TRBJ2-6
CDR3aa: CASSSQARSGANVLTF
CDR3nt: TGTGCCAGCAGCTCTCAGGCCCGCTCTGGGGCCAACGTCCTGACTTTC

d_gene: NA
v_gene: TRBV24-1
abundance: many
j_gene: TRBJ2-2
CDR3aa: CATSDLRDTGELFF
CDR3nt: TGTGCCACCAGTGATTTAAGGGACACCGGGGAGCTGTTTTTT

d_gene: NA
v_gene: TRBV19
abundance: NA
j_gene: TRBJ2-2
CDR3aa: CASIRQDNTGELFF
CDR3nt: TGTGCCAGTATACGGCAGGACAACACCGGGGAGCTGTTTTTT

d_gene: NA
v_gene: TRBV3-1
abundance: many
j_gene: TRBJ1-3
CDR3aa: CASSQGYDSGNTIYF
CDR3nt: TGTGCCAGCAGCCAAGGGTACGACTCTGGAAACACCATATATTTT